The rows below give T cell receptor beta chains drawn from one sample of a study of blood T cell repertoires in COVID-19. The table came from immunoSEQ multiplex PCR; TCRdb's copy has only in-frame clones and leaves some out. The sample consists of roughly 150,000 clones, roughly 84% of them appearing once. The sequenced sample was peripheral blood. These receptors were obtained from a human donor in a cohort sampled during active COVID-19. Both conserved end residues are part of each CDR3. The D gene is left open where the match is weak. Expanded clones get a size class; other rows say once, few or many, or leave the size out.

>-|-|TRBJ2-7|TRBV5-1
TGCGCCAGCAGCGCCACTGGGCAGGTCTACGAGCAGTACTTC
CASSATGQVYEQYF
>-|-|TRBJ2-3|TRBV5-3
TGTGCCAGAAGCCGAAGACAGGGCACAGATACGCAGTATTTT
CARSRRQGTDTQYF
>-|-|TRBJ1-1|TRBV6-5
TGTGCCAGCAGTTCGGGGTACACTGAAGCTTTCTTT
CASSSGYTEAFF
>few|-|TRBJ1-2|TRBV4-1
TGCGCCAGCAGCCAAGATCAGGGGATAGGCTATGGCTACACCTTC
CASSQDQGIGYGYTF
>once|TRBD1|TRBJ1-3|TRBV28
TGTGCCAGCAGTTTAGGGGACAGAAGAGGAAACACCATATATTTT
CASSLGDRRGNTIYF
>-|-|TRBJ1-1|TRBV5-1
TGCGCCAGCAGCCGGGGGGGAAGTACTGAAGCTTTCTTT
CASSRGGSTEAFF
>-|-|TRBJ2-3|TRBV11-2
TGTGCCAGCGCTAAGGATACGCAGTATTTT
CASAKDTQYF
>-|TRBD2|TRBJ2-1|TRBV5-1
TGCGCCAGCAGCTTGAACACGGGGGGGCCTAACAATGAGCAGTTCTTC
CASSLNTGGPNNEQFF
>-|TRBD2|TRBJ2-1|TRBV5-1
TGCGCCAGCCGGACTAGCGGGGCGGGGGATGAGCAGTTCTTC
CASRTSGAGDEQFF
>-|-|TRBJ2-7|TRBV5-1
TGCGCCAGCACCTCGAGGGACTTCACCTACGAGCAGTACTTC
CASTSRDFTYEQYF
>-|TRBD2|TRBJ2-1|TRBV27
TGTGCCAGCAGTTTGCGGGGGGCCTCTAATTCCTACAATGAGCAGTTCTTC
CASSLRGASNSYNEQFF
>-|TRBD2|TRBJ2-4|TRBV5-1
TGCGCCAGCAGCCCGCTAGCGGGGGGCCTAGACATTCAGTACTTC
CASSPLAGGLDIQYF
>few|TRBD1|TRBJ1-5|TRBV3-1/TRBV3-2
TGTGCCAGCAGCCTGACAGGGGCTAGCAATCAGCCCCAGCATTTT
CASSLTGASNQPQHF
>-|TRBD2|TRBJ2-3|TRBV29-1
TGCAGCGCCCGTAGCGGGGGGCTAGATACGCAGTATTTT
CSARSGGLDTQYF
>-|TRBD1|TRBJ2-7|TRBV9
TGTGCCAGCAGCGTAGGAGCGGACAGGAGCCACGAGCAGTACTTC
CASSVGADRSHEQYF
>-|-|TRBJ2-3|TRBV7-2
TGTGCCAGCACCCGATTGGGGGGGGGCCGGGTAGATACGCAGTATTTT
CASTRLGGGRVDTQYF
>-|TRBD1|TRBJ2-3|TRBV5-1
TGCGCCAGCAGCTTGGTAGGCCAGGGGGTGAGCACAGATACGCAGTATTTT
CASSLVGQGVSTDTQYF